The present entry profiles one T cell receptor beta chain with its context. This sample was included in a study of blood T cell repertoires in COVID-19. Study background: The samples span acute and convalescent COVID-19 from the United States, Italy and Spain. In each case, the material was cDNA or gDNA derived from T cells, B-cell-depleted T cells, or PBMCs.

Per the original methods: Amplification from reference gene primers served as the basis for estimated nucleated cell counts. Assay: immunoSEQ multiplex PCR; the TCRdb copy retains only in-frame clones and omits some. Clone size and the V and J calls come from that table; the DNA yielded D and trimming. The data show 60,000 or so clones, around 86% seen once. The V end was cut by 8 bases, the J end by 5 bases, with 15 bases between. CDR1 and CDR2 (germline): SGHTA, FQGTGA. This CDR3 is 13 amino acids long. The genes are TRBV7-3 and TRBJ1-1; D call uncertain. This sequence originates from an elderly woman with acute or convalescent COVID-19. Sequencing input: peripheral blood. CDR3 DNA sequence: TGTGCCAGCGCCGCCGGAGATGGGACTGAAGCTTTCTTT. It codes for CASAAGDGTEAFF.